This is a list of T cell receptor beta chains from one sample in a study of T cells in Graves' hyperthyroidism and ophthalmopathy. TCRdb itself ran the multiplex PCR reads through MiXCR, one entry per CDR3 protein. This sample has approximately 620,000 distinct CDR3 sequences; more than 11% occur once, and the top ten carry less than 6%. Sequenced input: blood. The origin of the receptors is a woman aged 30 to 39 with Graves' hyperthyroidism that later progressed to Graves' ophthalmopathy. CDR3s include the opening cysteine and the closing phenylalanine or tryptophan. Each record gives: V gene, J gene, clone size, D gene, CDR3 protein, CDR3 DNA. D genes are given only for firm matches. A clone size is listed for some rows: how often the clone was seen (once, few, many), or a class if it is expanded.

TRBV28,TRBJ2-3,NA,TRBD1,CASSLDVTGTGITDTQYF,TGTGCCAGCAGTTTAGATGTGACCGGGACAGGGATTACGGATACGCAGTATTTT
TRBV18,TRBJ2-7,many,NA,CASSPLDNYEQYF,TGTGCCAGCTCACCACTCGATAACTACGAGCAGTACTTC
TRBV19,TRBJ2-1,many,TRBD2,CASSVTSGSVGEQFF,TGTGCCAGTAGTGTTACTAGCGGGAGCGTTGGTGAGCAGTTCTTC
TRBV7-7,TRBJ2-5,many,TRBD2,CASSLRLAGTETQYF,TGTGCTAGCAGCTTGCGACTAGCGGGAACTGAGACCCAGTACTTC
TRBV30,TRBJ1-1,few,NA,CARSGASPEAFF,TGTGCCCGGAGCGGGGCCAGTCCCGAAGCTTTCTTT
TRBV6-1,TRBJ2-2,NA,NA,CASTERRSGTGELFF,TGTGCCAGCACCGAACGGCGGTCGGGCACCGGGGAGCTGTTTTTT
TRBV20-1,TRBJ1-4,NA,NA,CSARVPPTTNEKLFF,TGCAGTGCTAGAGTGCCTCCCACAACTAATGAAAAACTGTTTTTT
TRBV11-1,TRBJ2-5,few,TRBD2,CASSPNLPAGGETQYF,TGTGCCAGCAGCCCAAACCTTCCAGCGGGAGGGGAGACCCAGTACTTC
TRBV9,TRBJ1-4,few,TRBD1,CASSVTPGGPTNEKLFF,TGTGCCAGCAGCGTAACACCAGGGGGGCCAACTAATGAAAAACTGTTTTTT
TRBV6-2/TRBV6-3,TRBJ2-5,many,TRBD1,CASSSGTGRATQYF,TGTGCCAGCAGCTCCGGGACAGGGAGGGCGACCCAGTACTTC
TRBV28,TRBJ1-5,few,NA,CASSYSNNQPQHF,TGTGCCAGCAGCTACTCTAACAATCAGCCCCAGCATTTT
TRBV7-3,TRBJ2-7,few,TRBD2,CASSLRVSGRAWVNEQYF,TGTGCCAGCAGCTTAAGGGTTAGCGGGAGGGCCTGGGTAAACGAGCAGTACTTC
TRBV6-2/TRBV6-3,TRBJ1-1,many,NA,CASSYSRGPNTEAFF,TGTGCCAGCAGTTACAGTCGGGGACCGAACACTGAAGCTTTCTTT
TRBV30,TRBJ1-5,few,TRBD1,CAWSVGQGQEPQHF,TGTGCCTGGAGTGTTGGACAGGGGCAGGAGCCCCAGCATTTT
TRBV3-1,TRBJ2-7,NA,NA,CASSQGTGGSGRSIYEQYF,TGTGCCAGCAGCCAAGGGACAGGGGGGAGCGGGAGGAGCATCTACGAGCAGTACTTC
TRBV30,TRBJ2-7,many,NA,CAWSVKATYEQYF,TGTGCCTGGAGTGTCAAAGCCACCTACGAGCAGTACTTC
TRBV19,TRBJ1-3,NA,NA,CASSTSLANTIYF,TGTGCCAGTAGTACCTCTTTAGCAAACACCATATATTTT
TRBV30,TRBJ2-7,NA,TRBD1,CAWSVGQGAGEQYF,TGTGCCTGGAGTGTAGGGCAGGGGGCGGGCGAGCAGTACTTC
TRBV30,TRBJ2-7,many,TRBD2,CAWVTSAGEQYF,TGTGCCTGGGTTACTAGCGCCGGCGAGCAGTACTTC
TRBV20-1,TRBJ1-6,NA,TRBD1,CSARHLTGSGNSPLHF,TGCAGTGCTAGACACTTGACAGGGAGCGGTAATTCACCCCTCCACTTT
TRBV7-9,TRBJ2-7,few,NA,CASSPDEGPSSYEQYF,TGTGCCAGCAGCCCCGATGAGGGGCCGTCTTCCTACGAGCAGTACTTC
TRBV6-8,TRBJ1-6,many,NA,CASSGTWSPLHF,TGTGCCAGCAGTGGGACGTGGTCACCCCTCCACTTT
TRBV28,TRBJ1-6,many,NA,CASSSRPIDSPLHF,TGTGCCAGCAGCTCCCGTCCCATTGATTCACCCCTCCACTTT
TRBV20-1,TRBJ1-5,few,NA,CSASGGSEIQPQHF,TGCAGTGCTAGTGGGGGGAGCGAGATTCAGCCCCAGCATTTT
TRBV30,TRBJ1-2,NA,NA,CAWRGAAGYTF,TGTGCCTGGAGAGGGGCTGCTGGCTACACCTTC
TRBV6-2/TRBV6-3,TRBJ2-1,many,TRBD2,CATKTSGRQAYNEQFF,TGTGCCACCAAGACTAGCGGGAGACAGGCCTACAATGAGCAGTTCTTC
TRBV4-3,TRBJ1-1,few,NA,CASRPAAVYTEAFF,TGCGCCAGCAGGCCCGCGGCGGTATACACTGAAGCTTTCTTT
TRBV29-1,TRBJ2-3,many,NA,CSVEGRVSDTQYF,TGCAGCGTTGAGGGAAGGGTTTCAGATACGCAGTATTTT
TRBV5-1,TRBJ1-3,many,TRBD1,CASSLGTGGNTIYF,TGCGCCAGCAGCTTAGGGACAGGCGGAAACACCATATATTTT
TRBV27,TRBJ2-1,many,NA,CASSQTNNEQFF,TGTGCCAGCAGCCAAACAAACAATGAGCAGTTCTTC
TRBV7-9,TRBJ1-1,few,TRBD1,CASSLQGESQAFF,TGTGCCAGCAGCTTACAGGGGGAATCGCAAGCTTTCTTT
TRBV4-1,TRBJ2-3,NA,NA,CASSQDPTGRTDTQYF,TGCGCCAGCAGCCAAGATCCAACAGGGCGGACAGATACGCAGTATTTT
TRBV28,TRBJ1-2,NA,NA,CASRPTTYGYTF,TGTGCCAGCAGACCCACGACCTATGGCTACACCTTC
TRBV2,TRBJ1-3,many,TRBD1,CASRKGQASSGNTIYF,TGTGCCAGCAGAAAGGGACAGGCCTCCTCTGGAAACACCATATATTTT
TRBV2,TRBJ1-1,many,NA,CASSDSGAGEAFF,TGTGCCAGCAGTGATTCGGGGGCGGGTGAAGCTTTCTTT
TRBV6-2/TRBV6-3,TRBJ2-1,NA,TRBD1,CASSAPGQNNEQFF,TGTGCCAGCAGTGCACCGGGACAGAACAATGAGCAGTTCTTC
TRBV11-2,TRBJ2-7,many,TRBD2,CASSQQLANQGEQYF,TGTGCCAGCAGCCAACAACTAGCGAACCAGGGTGAGCAGTACTTC
TRBV6-5,TRBJ2-2,few,NA,CASSYSIGRLMNTGELFF,TGTGCCAGCAGTTACTCGATAGGTCGCCTAATGAACACCGGGGAGCTGTTTTTT
TRBV9,TRBJ2-2,few,NA,CASSPGVGELFF,TGTGCCAGCAGCCCCGGGGTCGGGGAGCTGTTTTTT
TRBV6-1,TRBJ2-1,few,TRBD2,CASNSGLAGGVSYNEQFF,TGTGCCAGCAACTCGGGACTAGCGGGAGGCGTCTCCTACAATGAGCAGTTCTTC
TRBV29-1,TRBJ2-5,many,TRBD1,CSVPGTGGPKTQYF,TGCAGCGTCCCAGGGACAGGGGGCCCGAAGACCCAGTACTTC
TRBV28,TRBJ1-2,NA,NA,CASSSDYREKGYTF,TGTGCCAGCAGTTCGGACTACAGGGAAAAAGGCTACACCTTC
TRBV9,TRBJ1-1,NA,TRBD1,CASSVGGTGGLNTEAFF,TGTGCCAGCAGCGTAGGCGGGACAGGGGGATTGAACACTGAAGCTTTCTTT
TRBV12-3/TRBV12-4,TRBJ2-2,NA,NA,CASSTRGWGGELFF,TGTGCCAGCAGTACCAGGGGCTGGGGCGGGGAGCTGTTTTTT
TRBV29-1,TRBJ2-5,many,TRBD2,CSVASTSVQETQYF,TGCAGCGTTGCTTCGACTAGCGTACAAGAGACCCAGTACTTC
TRBV2,TRBJ2-5,NA,TRBD1,CASSEAPKQGAETQYF,TGTGCCAGCAGTGAAGCGCCGAAACAGGGGGCAGAGACCCAGTACTTC
TRBV5-1,TRBJ2-3,many,NA,CASTWGADTDTQYF,TGCGCCAGCACTTGGGGAGCCGACACAGATACGCAGTATTTT
TRBV7-2,TRBJ1-4,NA,NA,CARSLQAGDTEKLFF,TGTGCCAGAAGCTTACAAGCGGGGGATACTGAAAAACTGTTTTTT
TRBV18,TRBJ2-5,many,TRBD2,CASSSGEGETQYF,TGTGCCAGCTCATCCGGGGAGGGAGAGACCCAGTACTTC
TRBV28,TRBJ1-2,many,NA,CASLNRGNYGYTF,TGTGCCAGCCTTAACCGGGGAAACTATGGCTACACCTTC